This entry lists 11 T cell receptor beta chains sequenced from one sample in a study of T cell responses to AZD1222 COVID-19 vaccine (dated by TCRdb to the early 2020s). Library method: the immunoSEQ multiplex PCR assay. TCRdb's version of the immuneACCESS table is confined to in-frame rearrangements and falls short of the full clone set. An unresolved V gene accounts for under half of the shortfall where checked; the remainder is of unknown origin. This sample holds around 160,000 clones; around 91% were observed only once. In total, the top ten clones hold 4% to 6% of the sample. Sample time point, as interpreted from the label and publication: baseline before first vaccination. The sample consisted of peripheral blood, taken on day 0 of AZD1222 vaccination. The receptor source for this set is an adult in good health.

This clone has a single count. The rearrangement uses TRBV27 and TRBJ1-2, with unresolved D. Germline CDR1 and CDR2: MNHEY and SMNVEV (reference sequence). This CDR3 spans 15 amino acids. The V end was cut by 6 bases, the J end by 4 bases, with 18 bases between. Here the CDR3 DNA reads TGTGCCAGCAGGTACCTGAGCGGCCTCGGCTATGGCTACACCTTC. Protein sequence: CASRYLSGLGYGYTF.

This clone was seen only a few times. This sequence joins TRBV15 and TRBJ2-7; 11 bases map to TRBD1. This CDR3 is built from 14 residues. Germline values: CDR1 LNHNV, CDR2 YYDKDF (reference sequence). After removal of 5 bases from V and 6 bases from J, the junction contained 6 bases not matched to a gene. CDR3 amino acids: CATSPRTGGSEQYF. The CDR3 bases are TGTGCCACCAGCCCTCGGACAGGGGGCTCCGAGCAGTACTTC.

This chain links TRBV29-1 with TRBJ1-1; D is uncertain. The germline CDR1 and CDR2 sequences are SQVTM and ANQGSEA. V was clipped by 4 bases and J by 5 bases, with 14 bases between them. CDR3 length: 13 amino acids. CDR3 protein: CSVAKTDLTEAFF. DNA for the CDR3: TGCAGCGTTGCGAAAACGGACTTAACTGAAGCTTTCTTT.

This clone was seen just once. The CDR3 DNA sequence: TGTGCCAGCAGCTTCCCCCCAGGGGGGTACTACGAGCAGTACTTC. The encoded protein is CASSFPPGGYYEQYF. The chain joins TRBV5-6 to TRBJ2-7; a weak D match, TRBD1 (7 bases). Germline values: CDR1 SGHDT, CDR2 YYEEEE. The V end was cut by 2 bases, the J end by 3 bases, with 15 bases between. The CDR3 has 15 residues.

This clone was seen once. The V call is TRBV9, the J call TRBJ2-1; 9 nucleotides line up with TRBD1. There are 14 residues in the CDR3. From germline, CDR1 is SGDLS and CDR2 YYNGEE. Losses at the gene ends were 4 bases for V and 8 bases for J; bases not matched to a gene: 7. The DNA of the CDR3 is TGTGCCAGCAGCACCGGACAGGGGTACTATGAGCAGTTCTTC. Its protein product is CASSTGQGYYEQFF.

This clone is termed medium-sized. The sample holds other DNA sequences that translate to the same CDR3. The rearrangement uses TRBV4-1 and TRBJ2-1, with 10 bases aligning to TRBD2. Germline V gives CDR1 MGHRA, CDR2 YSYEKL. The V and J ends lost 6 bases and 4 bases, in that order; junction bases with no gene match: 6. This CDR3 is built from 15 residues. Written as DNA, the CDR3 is TGCGCCAGCAGTCAAAGCGGGGGGGCGTACAATGAGCAGTTCTTC. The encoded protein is CASSQSGGAYNEQFF.

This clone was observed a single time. This CDR3 reads CASSVDSGLRTDTQYF. The CDR3 region has the DNA TGTGCCAGCAGCGTAGATAGCGGTCTTCGCACAGATACGCAGTATTTT. J is TRBJ2-3 and V is TRBV9; D is possibly TRBD2 (6 bases). CDR1 is SGDLS and CDR2 is YYNGEE in the germline V gene. There are 16 residues in the CDR3. Trimming shortened V by 0 bases and J by 1 base, and 12 bases separated the two germline ends.

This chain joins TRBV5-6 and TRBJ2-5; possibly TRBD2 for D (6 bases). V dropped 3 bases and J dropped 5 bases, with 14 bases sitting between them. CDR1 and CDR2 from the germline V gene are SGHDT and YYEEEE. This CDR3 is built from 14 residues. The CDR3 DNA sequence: TGTGCCAGCAGCTCTGGATTTAGCGGTGAGACCCAGTACTTC. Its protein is CASSSGFSGETQYF.

The DNA for the CDR3 is TGTGCCAGCAGCTCTAGGACAGGGGGCGAGGGCTACACCTTC. This codes for CASSSRTGGEGYTF. The chain has TRBV7-6 and TRBJ1-2; TRBD1 matches at 11 bases. V shed 4 bases and J 8 bases; nucleotides not matched to a gene: 6. The CDR3 length is 14 residues. Germline V gene lookup returns CDR1 SGHVS and CDR2 FNYEAQ.

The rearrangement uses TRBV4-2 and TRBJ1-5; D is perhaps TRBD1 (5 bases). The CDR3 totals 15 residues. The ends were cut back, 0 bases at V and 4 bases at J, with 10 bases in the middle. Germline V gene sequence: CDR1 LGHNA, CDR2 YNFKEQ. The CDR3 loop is CASSQEGPGNQPQHF. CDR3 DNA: TGTGCCAGCAGCCAAGAGGGGCCCGGGAATCAGCCCCAGCATTTT.

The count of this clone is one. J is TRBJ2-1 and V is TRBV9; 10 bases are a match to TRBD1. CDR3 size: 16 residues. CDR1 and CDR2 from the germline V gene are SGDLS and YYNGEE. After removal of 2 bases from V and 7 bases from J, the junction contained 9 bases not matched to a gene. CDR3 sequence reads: CASSVSGTGAGNEQFF. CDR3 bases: TGTGCCAGCAGCGTCTCCGGGACAGGGGCAGGGAATGAGCAGTTCTTC.